The 32 T cell receptor beta chains presented below share a single source sample, sequenced in a study of cytomegalovirus exposure and HLA in healthy donors. PCR amplification relied on 60 Vbeta primers (plus 13 Jbeta primers). Method: immunoSEQ multiplex PCR; TCRdb's copy keeps in-frame clones and lacks some. The data contain some 100,000 clones, approximately 80% of them seen just once; the ten biggest clones take up less than 2.5%. The sequencing input was PBMCs. The receptors stem from a woman aged 25 to 45 in good health and CMV-seronegative.

V usage is TRBV5-1 and J usage is TRBJ2-2; 9 positions match TRBD1. Germline CDR1 is SGHRS and CDR2 is YFSETQ. V lost 3 bases, J lost 1 base, and 4 bases stayed unmatched. The CDR3 contains 16 residues. The CDR3 bases are TGCGCCAGCAGCTCACAGGGACAGGGGAACACCGGGGAGCTGTTTTTT. Protein: CASSSQGQGNTGELFF.

This sequence joins TRBV14 and TRBJ1-1; D remains ambiguous. Germline values: CDR1 SGHDN, CDR2 FVKESK. CDR3 length: 13 residues. The V end was cut by 4 bases, the J end by 2 bases, with 8 bases between. CDR3 sequence (DNA): TGTGCCAGCAGCCGGCGGATTAACACTGAAGCTTTCTTT. This translates into CASSRRINTEAFF.

The V call is TRBV6-1, the J call TRBJ2-5, with 8 bases matching TRBD2. The CDR3 has 15 residues. Losses at the gene ends were 5 bases for V and 1 base for J; bases not matched to a gene: 6. Germline loops: CDR1 MNHNS, CDR2 SASEGT. CDR3 sequence (DNA): TGTGCCAGCAGTCCCTTAGCGGGAACCCAAGAGACCCAGTACTTC. This gives the protein CASSPLAGTQETQYF.

This chain links TRBV5-6 with TRBJ1-2; TRBD1 agrees at 7 bases. This CDR3 comprises 14 residues. V lost 5 bases, J lost 7 bases, and 11 bases stayed unmatched. Germline V gene data show CDR1 as SGHDT and CDR2 as YYEEEE. DNA for the CDR3: TGTGCCAGCAGACCTCCGACAGGGATGTTTGGCTACACCTTC. It yields the protein CASRPPTGMFGYTF.

V usage is TRBV7-9 and J usage is TRBJ1-2; 7 positions agree with TRBD1. The germline CDR1 and CDR2 sequences are SEHNR and FQNEAQ (reference sequence). The CDR3 is made up of 18 amino acids. The V gene end was trimmed by 5 bases and the J gene end by 6 bases; junction bases not matched to a gene: 21. The CDR3, as DNA: TGTGCCAGCAGCCAGGGGGATGCGGGCGAAACTTCGCTCGATGGCTACACCTTC. Protein sequence: CASSQGDAGETSLDGYTF. Full variable domain (outside the CDR3, taken from reference TRBV7-9 and TRBJ1-2): DTGVSQNPRHKITKRGQNVTFRCDPISEHNRLYWYRQTLGQGPEFLTYFQNEAQLEKSRLLSDRFSAERPKGSFSTLEIQRTEQGDSAMYLCASSQGDAGETSLDGYTFGSGTRLTVV.

This chain joins TRBV6-6 and TRBJ2-1; 7 bases are a match to TRBD2. From germline, CDR1 is MNHNY and CDR2 SVGAGI (reference sequence). The CDR3 length is 15 residues. J was trimmed by 0 bases and V by 10 bases; bases with no gene match: 9. The CDR3 is CANTTSSGSYNEQFF. As DNA, the CDR3 is TGTGCCAACACAACATCTAGCGGCTCCTACAATGAGCAGTTCTTC.

The chain carries TRBV9 and TRBJ1-3, with a tentative D call TRBD1 (5 bases). CDR3 length: 15 residues. The germline V and J ends were trimmed by 0 bases and 0 bases, with 7 bases remaining between them. Looked up from germline, CDR1 is SGDLS and CDR2 is YYNGEE. CDR3 bases: TGTGCCAGCAGCGTAGATCAGGGCTCTGGAAACACCATATATTTT. Translating it yields CASSVDQGSGNTIYF.

V usage is TRBV6-5 and J usage is TRBJ2-7, with D possibly TRBD2 on 6 matching bases. This CDR3 region has 11 residues. Germline V gene sequence: CDR1 MNHEY, CDR2 SVGAGI. Trimming left V 6 bases short and J 7 bases short, with 10 bases between. The DNA of the CDR3 is TGTGCCAGCAGGGAGGGTCGTGAGCAGTACTTC. Translation gives CASREGREQYF.

J is TRBJ1-1 and V is TRBV19; D is uncertain. The germline gives CDR1 LNHDA, CDR2 SQIVND (reference sequence). The length of the CDR3 is 13 residues. V was trimmed by 3 bases and J by 7 bases, leaving 12 bases between them. This CDR3 is CASSMANSDEAFF. CDR3 DNA sequence: TGTGCCAGTAGTATGGCCAACAGTGATGAAGCTTTCTTT. The whole variable domain, filled in from reference TRBV19 and TRBJ1-1, reads DGGITQSPKYLFRKEGQNVTLSCEQNLNHDAMYWYRQDPGQGLRLIYYSQIVNDFQKGDIAEGYSVSREKKESFPLTVTSAQKNPTAFYLCASSMANSDEAFFGQGTRLTVV.

V gene TRBV7-2 combines with J gene TRBJ1-1; TRBD1 is a possible D gene (6 bases). CDR1 and CDR2 (germline): SGHTA, FQGNSA. This CDR3 contains 16 residues. The V and J ends lost 1 base and 4 bases respectively, with 16 bases between them. The chain's CDR3 is CASSLGGFRGSTEAFF. DNA for the CDR3: TGTGCCAGCAGCTTAGGTGGCTTTAGGGGGAGCACTGAAGCTTTCTTT.

CDR3 in amino acids: CASKGAGGSNQPQHF. CDR3 sequence (DNA): TGTGCCAGCAAGGGTGCGGGTGGTAGCAATCAGCCCCAGCATTTT. This chain joins TRBV27 and TRBJ1-5; D gene unclear. The CDR3 is made up of 15 amino acids. V gave up 7 bases and J gave up 0 bases, with 13 bases separating them. The V gene's germline CDR1 is MNHEY and CDR2 SMNVEV (reference sequence).

This clone has a single count. CDR3 coding DNA: TGCGCCAGCAGCCAAACCCGGGGGGGTGGGACTAGCCTTAGCACAGATACGCAGTATTTT. Amino acid sequence: CASSQTRGGGTSLSTDTQYF. This rearrangement joins TRBV4-3 to TRBJ2-3; 9 bases map to TRBD2. The CDR3 totals 20 residues. J lost 0 bases, V lost 2 bases, and 15 bases had no gene match. From germline, CDR1 is LGHNA and CDR2 YSLEER.

The CDR3 reads CASSPLAPYRGLYEQYF. The DNA for the CDR3 is TGTGCCAGCAGCCCCCTCGCCCCTTACAGGGGGCTCTACGAGCAGTACTTC. The rearrangement links TRBV11-1 to TRBJ2-7; 9 bases line up with TRBD1. From germline, CDR1 is SGHAT and CDR2 FQDESV (reference sequence). The CDR3 is 17 residues long. With V trimmed by 5 bases and J by 3 bases, 14 bases remained unmatched.

The rearrangement joins TRBV23-1 to TRBJ1-1; TRBD1 matches at 11 bases. TRBV23-1 is an ORF for which the function is uncertain. Trimming at V came to 9 bases and at J to 5 bases, leaving 20 bases not matched to a gene. CDR3 length equals 18 residues. The CDR3 DNA is TGCGCCAGAACATGTCCCCCCCGGGACAGGGGGAGAAGGACTGAAGCTTTCTTT. Its translation: CARTCPPRDRGRRTEAFF.

V is TRBV29-1 and J is TRBJ1-1, with a weak D call TRBD1 (5 bases). This CDR3 has 13 amino acids. Germline V gene lookup returns CDR1 SQVTM and CDR2 ANQGSEA. Written as DNA, the CDR3 is TGCAGTTCCACAGGAGTGATGAACACTGAAGCTTTCTTT. This sequence encodes CSSTGVMNTEAFF.

The chain carries TRBV5-1 and TRBJ1-2; tentatively, D is TRBD1 (5 bases). Between the trimmed V and J ends, which lost 2 bases and 6 bases, there was a span of 14 bases. The length of the CDR3 is 14 residues. Looked up from germline, CDR1 is SGHRS and CDR2 is YFSETQ. The CDR3 DNA reads TGCGCCAGCAGCTTTCAGACAGAAAGGAATGGCTACACCTTC. Translating gives CASSFQTERNGYTF.

The V gene is TRBV7-9, the J gene TRBJ2-1, with a weak D call TRBD2 (7 bases). CDR1 and CDR2 from the germline V gene are SEHNR and FQNEAQ (reference sequence). CDR3 length equals 15 residues. The V gene lost 1 base and the J gene lost 10 bases, with 17 bases spanning the gap. CDR3 coding DNA: TGTGCCAGCAGCTTAGAGGGGAGGGGGGGTCGGGAGCAGTTCTTC. Its protein product is CASSLEGRGGREQFF.

The chain employs TRBV5-1 and TRBJ2-7, with TRBD2 matching 9 bases. V was pared by 4 bases and J by 2 bases, with 10 bases of the junction left unmatched. Germline V gene data show CDR1 as SGHRS and CDR2 as YFSETQ. The CDR3 loop spans 16 amino acids. CDR3 DNA: TGCGCCAGCAGCGCGTCGACTAGCGGACCTGCCTACGAGCAGTACTTC. Amino acids: CASSASTSGPAYEQYF.

V usage is TRBV19 and J usage is TRBJ1-5, with D uncertain. V was cut by 1 base and J by 4 bases, with 11 bases left in between. This CDR3 comprises 15 residues. Germline values: CDR1 LNHDA, CDR2 SQIVND (reference sequence). Here the CDR3 DNA reads TGTGCCAGTAGTATAGGGCAGGTCGGAAATCAGCCCCAGCATTTT. Amino acid sequence: CASSIGQVGNQPQHF.

This chain links TRBV5-4 with TRBJ2-7, with D uncertain. Germline V lookup: CDR1 SGHNT, CDR2 YYREEE (reference sequence). The V end was cut by 0 bases, the J end by 5 bases, with 12 bases between. This CDR3 spans 14 amino acids. DNA for the CDR3: TGTGCCAGCAGCTTGGACCTCGCGGCAAACGAGCAGTACTTC. Translated: CASSLDLAANEQYF.

This clone was seen a handful of times. The V gene is TRBV5-1, the J gene TRBJ2-5; 10 bases fit TRBD2. J was trimmed by 5 bases and V by 1 base; bases with no gene match: 2. The CDR3 contains 14 residues. Germline CDR1 SGHRS, CDR2 YFSETQ. CDR3 sequence (DNA): TGCGCCAGCAGCTTGAGCGGGAGGGAGGAGACCCAGTACTTC. This sequence encodes CASSLSGREETQYF.

V and J are TRBV4-1 and TRBJ1-2, with TRBD1 identical over 8 bases. This CDR3 region has 12 residues. Per the germline V gene, CDR1 is MGHRA and CDR2 is YSYEKL. The CDR3 region has the DNA TGCGGATCAGGGGGCTTGGGGTATGGCTACACCTTC. This translates into CGSGGLGYGYTF.

Only a few counts were recorded for this clone. The V gene is TRBV9, the J gene TRBJ2-5; TRBD2 agrees at 10 bases. From germline, CDR1 is SGDLS and CDR2 YYNGEE. J was trimmed by 8 bases and V by 0 bases; bases with no gene match: 4. The CDR3 consists of 14 residues. The CDR3 sequence is CASSVGTSGVTQYF. The CDR3 coding sequence is TGTGCCAGCAGCGTAGGAACTAGCGGGGTCACCCAGTACTTC.

The rearrangement uses TRBV19 and TRBJ2-1; 13 positions agree with TRBD2. Germline-derived CDR1 and CDR2 are LNHDA and SQIVND (reference sequence). The CDR3 extends over 13 amino acids. V shed 6 bases, J shed 7 bases, and the junction held 0 bases outside the gene matches. CDR3 protein: CASRTSGRNEQFF. The CDR3 nucleotides are TGTGCCAGTAGGACTAGCGGGAGGAATGAGCAGTTCTTC.

The chain joins TRBV5-6 to TRBJ2-3; the match to TRBD2 covers 12 bases. Per the germline V gene, CDR1 is SGHDT and CDR2 is YYEEEE. J gave up 3 bases and V 4 bases, and 12 bases lay outside the gene matches. The CDR3 sequence is 18 residues long. The DNA for the CDR3 is TGTGCCAGCAGCAGGCGGACTAGCGGGATTGTTAGAACAGATACGCAGTATTTT. It specifies CASSRRTSGIVRTDTQYF.

This chain connects TRBV9 to TRBJ2-3, with D hard to call. The germline V gene has CDR1 SGDLS and CDR2 YYNGEE. V dropped 1 base and J dropped 2 bases, with 8 bases sitting between them. This CDR3 contains 14 residues. CDR3 in DNA: TGTGCCAGCAGCGTAACCAGTTTCACAGATACGCAGTATTTT. Its protein product is CASSVTSFTDTQYF.

CDR3 residues: CASSLTDRANTEAFF. The CDR3 region has the DNA TGTGCCAGCAGCTTAACCGACAGGGCTAACACTGAAGCTTTCTTT. The chain uses TRBV7-2 and TRBJ1-1, with TRBD1 matching 7 bases. The germline gives CDR1 SGHTA, CDR2 FQGNSA. This CDR3 is 15 amino acids long. V gave up 2 bases and J gave up 2 bases; unmatched junction bases: 5.

The chain is built from TRBV7-2 and TRBJ2-7, with D maybe TRBD2 (6 bases). Trimming left V 5 bases short and J 12 bases short, with 23 bases between. This CDR3 is built from 14 residues. Germline V gene data show CDR1 as SGHTA and CDR2 as FQGNSA. CDR3: CASSPTGPNGGWYF. DNA for the CDR3: TGTGCCAGCAGCCCGACGGGCCCTAATGGGGGGTGGTACTTC.

This chain's CDR3 is CATSRDLGQGLLNEQYF. The CDR3 bases are TGTGCCACCAGCAGAGATTTAGGGCAGGGATTGTTGAACGAGCAGTACTTC. This chain uses TRBV15 with TRBJ2-7; TRBD1 is a possible D gene (5 bases). The germline CDR1 and CDR2 sequences are LNHNV and YYDKDF (reference sequence). The ends were cut back, 0 bases at V and 5 bases at J, with 20 bases in the middle. The CDR3 length is 17 residues.

V is TRBV9 and J is TRBJ2-3, with 7 bases that match TRBD2. V was clipped by 0 bases and J by 1 base; unmatched bases: 5. Looked up from germline, CDR1 is SGDLS and CDR2 is YYNGEE. CDR3 length: 16 amino acids. CDR3 bases: TGTGCCAGCAGCGTAGGAAGGGGACTACGCACAGATACGCAGTATTTT. It yields the protein CASSVGRGLRTDTQYF.

This chain uses TRBV5-6 with TRBJ2-5, with 13 bases that match TRBD2. From germline, CDR1 is SGHDT and CDR2 YYEEEE. The CDR3 sequence is 18 residues long. After removal of 0 bases from V and 1 base from J, the junction contained 6 bases not matched to a gene. Written as DNA, the CDR3 is TGTGCCAGCAGCTTGGACCGGACTAGCGGGAGTATCCAAGAGACCCAGTACTTC. Its protein is CASSLDRTSGSIQETQYF.

The chain combines TRBV19 with TRBJ2-3; TRBD1 matches 9 bases. The CDR3 length is 15 residues. Germline V gives CDR1 LNHDA, CDR2 SQIVND (reference sequence). The V and J ends lost 4 bases and 4 bases, in that order; junction bases with no gene match: 6. CDR3 in amino acids: CASSTDRGYADTQYF. In DNA, the CDR3 is TGTGCCAGTAGTACCGACAGGGGGTATGCAGATACGCAGTATTTT. The full variable domain, rest sourced from reference TRBV19 and TRBJ2-3, is DGGITQSPKYLFRKEGQNVTLSCEQNLNHDAMYWYRQDPGQGLRLIYYSQIVNDFQKGDIAEGYSVSREKKESFPLTVTSAQKNPTAFYLCASSTDRGYADTQYFGPGTRLTVL.